This T cell receptor (beta chain) was recorded in a study of blood T cell repertoires in COVID-19. The protocol was immunoSEQ multiplex PCR, while the TCRdb copy is restricted to in-frame clones and leaves out a portion. The sample consists of about 300,000 clones, about 90% of them appearing once. Trimming left V 5 bases short and J 1 base short, with 14 bases between. This CDR3 region has 15 residues. Germline CDR1 is SGHAT and CDR2 is FQNNGV. Sequencing input: peripheral blood. The receptor was isolated from a woman aged 45-59 years with COVID-19, enrolled during active disease. The chain uses TRBV11-2 and TRBJ1-1; maybe TRBD1 (5 bases). The CDR3 is CASSAKVTENTEAFF. CDR3 bases: TGTGCCAGCAGCGCAAAAGTGACAGAGAACACTGAAGCTTTCTTT. The variable domain in full, with the rest retrieved from reference TRBV11-2 and TRBJ1-1, is EAGVAQSPRYKIIEKRQSVAFWCNPISGHATLYWYQQILGQGPKLLIQFQNNGVVDDSQLPKDRFSAERLKGVDSTLKIQPAKLEDSAVYLCASSAKVTENTEAFFGQGTRLTVV.